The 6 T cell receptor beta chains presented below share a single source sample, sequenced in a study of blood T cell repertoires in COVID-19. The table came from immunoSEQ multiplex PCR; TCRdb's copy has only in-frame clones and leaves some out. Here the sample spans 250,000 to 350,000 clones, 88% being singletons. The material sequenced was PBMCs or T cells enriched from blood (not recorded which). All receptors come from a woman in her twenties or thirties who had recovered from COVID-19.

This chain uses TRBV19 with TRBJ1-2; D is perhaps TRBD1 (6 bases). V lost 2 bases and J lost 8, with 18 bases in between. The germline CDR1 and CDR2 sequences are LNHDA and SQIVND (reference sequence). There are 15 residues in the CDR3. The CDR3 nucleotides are TGTGCCAGTAGTATACTTGGGGGCCCAATGAGGGGCTACACCTTC. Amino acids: CASSILGGPMRGYTF.

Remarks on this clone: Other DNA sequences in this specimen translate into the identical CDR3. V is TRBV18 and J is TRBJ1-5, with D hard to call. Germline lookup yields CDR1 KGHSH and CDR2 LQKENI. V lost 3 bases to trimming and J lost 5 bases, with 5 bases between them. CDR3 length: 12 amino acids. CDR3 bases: TGTGCCAGCTCACCGTCAGATCAGCCCCAGCATTTT. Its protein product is CASSPSDQPQHF.

The CDR3 loop is CASSLAGRSSYEQYF. The CDR3 DNA sequence: TGTGCCAGCAGTTTAGCGGGCAGGAGCTCCTACGAGCAGTACTTC. The chain joins TRBV27 to TRBJ2-7, with D maybe TRBD2 (5 bases). Germline V gene lookup returns CDR1 MNHEY and CDR2 SMNVEV (reference sequence). The CDR3 spans 15 residues. Deletions cut 2 bases from V and 0 bases from J, with 11 bases between.

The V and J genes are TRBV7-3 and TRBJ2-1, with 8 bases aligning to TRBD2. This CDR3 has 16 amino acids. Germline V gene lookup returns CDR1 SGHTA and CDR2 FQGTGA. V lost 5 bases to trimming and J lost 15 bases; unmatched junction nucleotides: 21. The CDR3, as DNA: TGTGCCAGCAGCCCCAGTAGAGGGCGGGAGGCCGGGGGACTGTTCTTC. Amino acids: CASSPSRGREAGGLFF.

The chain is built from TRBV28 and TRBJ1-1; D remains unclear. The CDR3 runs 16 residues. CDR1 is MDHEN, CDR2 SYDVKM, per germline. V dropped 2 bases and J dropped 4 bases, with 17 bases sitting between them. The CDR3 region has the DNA TGTGCCAGCAGTTTAATTTATTCGGTAGGCGGCACTGAAGCTTTCTTT. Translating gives CASSLIYSVGGTEAFF.

The CDR3 protein is CASSGPRRYGYTF. The CDR3 bases are TGTGCCAGCAGTGGGCCCCGGAGGTATGGCTACACCTTC. V usage is TRBV27 and J usage is TRBJ1-2, with no clear D. This CDR3 is built from 13 residues. The germline V gene has CDR1 MNHEY and CDR2 SMNVEV (reference sequence). V was trimmed by 5 bases and J by 5 bases, leaving 12 bases between them.